Listed here are 18 T cell receptor beta chains from one sample, sequenced in a study of cytomegalovirus exposure and HLA in healthy donors. A multiplex PCR was run with 60 Vbeta primers and 13 Jbeta primers. The table came from immunoSEQ multiplex PCR; TCRdb's copy has only in-frame clones and leaves some out. Seen here are roughly 130,000 clones, 60% to 85% observed once, and the top ten hold under 1.5%. Sequencing input: PBMCs. The receptors were gathered from a male donor in good health and CMV-seropositive.

The J gene is TRBJ1-5, the V gene TRBV7-8; D is perhaps TRBD1 (6 bases). Germline values: CDR1 SGHVS, CDR2 FQNEAQ. V shed 1 base and J shed 2 bases, with 9 bases lying between them. This CDR3 has 15 residues. CDR3 region: CASSLVNRGNQPQHF. The DNA for the CDR3 is TGTGCCAGCAGCTTAGTCAACAGGGGCAATCAGCCCCAGCATTTT.

The gene calls are TRBV7-9 and TRBJ2-7; 9 nucleotides align to TRBD1. The CDR3 sequence is 16 residues long. CDR1 SEHNR and CDR2 FQNEAQ come from the germline V gene (reference sequence). The V segment lost 0 bases and the J segment 2 bases; nucleotides outside the gene matches: 5. CDR3 sequence: CASSLALGDRAYEQYF. The CDR3 bases are TGTGCCAGCAGCTTAGCGCTGGGGGACAGGGCCTACGAGCAGTACTTC.

This clone appeared a few times. The chain joins TRBV6-5 to TRBJ2-2; TRBD1 matches 8 bases. Germline assignment: CDR1 MNHEY and CDR2 SVGAGI. V lost 2 bases to trimming and J lost 2 bases; unmatched junction nucleotides: 4. The CDR3 consists of 16 residues. For the CDR3, the DNA is TGTGCCAGCAGTTACGGGCCAGGGGGCAACACCGGGGAGCTGTTTTTT. This gives the protein CASSYGPGGNTGELFF.

The genes are TRBV7-9 and TRBJ2-3; unclear D gene. The CDR3 runs 12 residues. The V and J ends lost 7 bases and 3 bases respectively, with 8 bases between them. From germline, CDR1 is SEHNR and CDR2 FQNEAQ (reference sequence). The CDR3 nucleotides are TGTGCCAGCACCCAACGGACAGATACGCAGTATTTT. It translates to CASTQRTDTQYF. The whole variable domain, filled in from reference TRBV7-9 and TRBJ2-3, reads DTGVSQNPRHKITKRGQNVTFRCDPISEHNRLYWYRQTLGQGPEFLTYFQNEAQLEKSRLLSDRFSAERPKGSFSTLEIQRTEQGDSAMYLCASTQRTDTQYFGPGTRLTVL.

This clone was picked up a small number of times. The chain recombines TRBV10-2 with TRBJ2-7; weak D call: TRBD1 (5 bases). The CDR3 extends over 12 amino acids. The V gene's germline CDR1 is WSHSY and CDR2 SAAADI. With 7 bases removed from V and 3 bases from J, the gap between germline ends came to 10 bases. The CDR3 DNA reads as TGCGCCAGCACGTCAGGGAACTACGAGCAGTACTTC. Protein: CASTSGNYEQYF.

The rearrangement uses TRBV2 and TRBJ1-1; D remains unclear. Germline CDR1 reads SNHLY; CDR2 reads FYNNEI. Trimming removed 5 bases at V and 1 base at J, with 5 bases between. This CDR3 is 12 amino acids long. The CDR3 region has the DNA TGTGCCAGCAGTCTCAGGAACACTGAAGCTTTCTTT. This gives the protein CASSLRNTEAFF. The complete variable domain, with remaining parts taken from reference TRBV2 and TRBJ1-1, reads EPEVTQTPSHQVTQMGQEVILRCVPISNHLYFYWYRQILGQKVEFLVSFYNNEISEKSEIFDDQFSVERPDGSNFTLKIRSTKLEDSAMYFCASSLRNTEAFFGQGTRLTVV.

This clone was found once. The rearrangement links TRBV11-2 to TRBJ1-1; D unresolved. Germline-derived CDR1 and CDR2 are SGHAT and FQNNGV. Trimming stripped 2 bases from V and 1 base from J, with 5 bases between. This CDR3 comprises 13 residues. The CDR3 DNA sequence: TGTGCCAGCAGCTTAATCAGGAACACTGAAGCTTTCTTT. Protein product: CASSLIRNTEAFF.

The V call is TRBV18, the J call TRBJ1-5; no clear D gene. Germline values: CDR1 KGHSH, CDR2 LQKENI. The CDR3 totals 14 residues. Deletions cut 2 bases from V and 0 bases from J, with 5 bases between. CDR3 protein: CASSPSYSNQPQHF. The CDR3 region has the DNA TGTGCCAGCTCACCATCTTATAGCAATCAGCCCCAGCATTTT.

The chain joins TRBV18 to TRBJ1-1; D not certain. V was clipped by 3 bases and J by 2 bases, with 16 bases between them. The CDR3 extends over 16 amino acids. Per germline, CDR1 KGHSH and CDR2 LQKENI. The CDR3 protein is CASSPPGSTINTEAFF. The CDR3 coding sequence is TGTGCCAGCTCACCGCCGGGGTCTACCATTAACACTGAAGCTTTCTTT.

The chain carries TRBV9 and TRBJ2-5; no definite D call. V lost 6 bases and J 2 bases, leaving 14 bases between the germline ends. Germline assignment: CDR1 SGDLS and CDR2 YYNGEE. The CDR3 is 14 residues long. The CDR3 spells CASNGHGEQETQYF. Written as DNA, the CDR3 is TGTGCCAGCAACGGTCATGGAGAGCAAGAGACCCAGTACTTC.

The chain recombines TRBV6-6 with TRBJ2-5, with TRBD1 identical over 7 bases. Trimming removed 6 bases from V and 0 bases from J; junction bases left unmatched: 4. The germline CDR1 and CDR2 sequences are MNHNY and SVGAGI (reference sequence). The CDR3 covers 14 residues. CDR3 protein: CASRTGQNQETQYF. Written as DNA, the CDR3 is TGTGCCAGCAGAACGGGACAGAACCAAGAGACCCAGTACTTC.

The rearrangement links TRBV5-5 to TRBJ2-7; D not certain. Trimming took off 0 bases at V and 0 bases at J, with 10 bases between the two ends. This CDR3 spans 15 amino acids. CDR1 is SGHKS, CDR2 YYEKEE, per germline (reference sequence). This chain's CDR3 is CASSLVEVVSYEQYF. As DNA, the CDR3 is TGTGCCAGCAGCTTGGTCGAGGTAGTCTCCTACGAGCAGTACTTC.

This clone was observed once. V usage is TRBV4-1 and J usage is TRBJ2-7, with a tentative D call TRBD2 (5 bases). Trimming cost V 0 bases and J 2 bases, with 20 bases left between them. The CDR3 is 18 residues long. Germline V CDR1 and CDR2: MGHRA, YSYEKL. CDR3: CASSQDLSRGLTTYEQYF. The DNA for the CDR3 is TGCGCCAGCAGCCAAGATCTATCACGGGGTTTGACAACCTACGAGCAGTACTTC.

The chain combines TRBV7-2 with TRBJ2-1; D may be TRBD2 (6 bases). CDR3 length equals 13 residues. CDR1 and CDR2 (germline): SGHTA, FQGNSA. The V end lost 0 bases, the J end lost 10 bases, and 10 bases lay between the germline ends. CDR3 sequence: CASSLAQLAEQFF. As DNA, the CDR3 is TGTGCCAGCAGCTTAGCGCAGCTAGCGGAGCAGTTCTTC.

V is TRBV19 and J is TRBJ2-2, with 11 bases lining up with TRBD2. This CDR3 region has 15 residues. Losses at the gene ends were 3 bases for V and 7 bases for J; bases not matched to a gene: 4. Germline V gives CDR1 LNHDA, CDR2 SQIVND (reference sequence). The CDR3 spells CASSIRLAGIGELFF. The CDR3 nucleotides are TGTGCCAGTAGTATCAGACTAGCGGGAATCGGGGAGCTGTTTTTT.

This chain connects TRBV19 to TRBJ2-7; D call uncertain. The CDR3 loop spans 12 amino acids. The germline V and J ends were trimmed by 4 bases and 3 bases, with 7 bases remaining between them. The germline gives CDR1 LNHDA, CDR2 SQIVND (reference sequence). The CDR3 region is CASSTGGYEQYF. CDR3 coding DNA: TGTGCCAGTAGTACAGGTGGCTACGAGCAGTACTTC.

J is TRBJ1-5 and V is TRBV30; the match to TRBD1 covers 10 bases. The ends lost 6 bases at V and 4 bases at J; junction bases unmatched: 3. The CDR3 loop spans 13 amino acids. CDR1 and CDR2 (germline): GTSNPN, SVGIG (reference sequence). The CDR3 coding sequence is TGTGCCTGCGGGACAGGGGTGAATCAGCCCCAGCATTTT. It translates to CACGTGVNQPQHF. The variable domain in full, with the rest retrieved from reference TRBV30 and TRBJ1-5, is SQTIHQWPATLVQPVGSPLSLECTVEGTSNPNLYWYRQAAGRGLQLLFYSVGIGQISSEVPQNLSASRPQDRQFILSSKKLLLSDSGFYLCACGTGVNQPQHFGDGTRLSIL.

This chain connects TRBV7-2 to TRBJ2-1, with 9 positions matching TRBD2. Germline CDR1 reads SGHTA; CDR2 reads FQGNSA. CDR3 length: 18 amino acids. V was pared by 1 base and J by 0 bases, with 7 bases of the junction left unmatched. CDR3 nucleotide sequence: TGTGCCAGCAGCTTAGTTGCTAGCGGGGCTAGCTCCTACAATGAGCAGTTCTTC. Its protein is CASSLVASGASSYNEQFF.